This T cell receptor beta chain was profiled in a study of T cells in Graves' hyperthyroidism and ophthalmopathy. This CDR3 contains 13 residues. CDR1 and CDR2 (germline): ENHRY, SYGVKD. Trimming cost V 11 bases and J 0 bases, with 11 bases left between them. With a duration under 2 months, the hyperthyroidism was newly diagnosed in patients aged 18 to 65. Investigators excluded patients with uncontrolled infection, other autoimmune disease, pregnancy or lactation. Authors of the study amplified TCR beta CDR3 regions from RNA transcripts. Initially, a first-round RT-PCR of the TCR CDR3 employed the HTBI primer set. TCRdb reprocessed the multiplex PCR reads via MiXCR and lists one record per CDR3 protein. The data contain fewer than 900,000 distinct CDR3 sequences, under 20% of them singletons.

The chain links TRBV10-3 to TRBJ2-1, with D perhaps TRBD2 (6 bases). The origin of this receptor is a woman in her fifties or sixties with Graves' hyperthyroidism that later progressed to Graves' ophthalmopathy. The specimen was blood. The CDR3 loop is CAVAGNSYNEQFF. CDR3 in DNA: TGTGCCGTCGCGGGAAACTCCTACAATGAGCAGTTCTTC.